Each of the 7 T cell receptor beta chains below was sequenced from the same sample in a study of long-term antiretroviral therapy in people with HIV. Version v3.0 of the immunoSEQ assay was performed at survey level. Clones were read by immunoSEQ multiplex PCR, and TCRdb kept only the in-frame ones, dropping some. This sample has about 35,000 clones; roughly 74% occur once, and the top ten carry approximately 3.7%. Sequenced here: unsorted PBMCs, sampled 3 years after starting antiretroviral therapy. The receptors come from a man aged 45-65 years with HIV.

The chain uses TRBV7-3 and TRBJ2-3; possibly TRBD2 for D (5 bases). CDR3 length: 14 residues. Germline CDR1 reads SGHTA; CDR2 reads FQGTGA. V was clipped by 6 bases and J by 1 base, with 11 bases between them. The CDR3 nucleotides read TGTGCCAGCAGTCGCGGGTTGGGCACAGATACGCAGTATTTT. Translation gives CASSRGLGTDTQYF.

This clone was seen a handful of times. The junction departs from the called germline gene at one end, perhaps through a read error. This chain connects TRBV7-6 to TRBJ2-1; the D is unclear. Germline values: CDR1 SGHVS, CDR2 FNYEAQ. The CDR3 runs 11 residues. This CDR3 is CASSLENTWIF. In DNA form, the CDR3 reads TGTGCCAGCAGCCTAGAGAATACTTGGATCTTC.

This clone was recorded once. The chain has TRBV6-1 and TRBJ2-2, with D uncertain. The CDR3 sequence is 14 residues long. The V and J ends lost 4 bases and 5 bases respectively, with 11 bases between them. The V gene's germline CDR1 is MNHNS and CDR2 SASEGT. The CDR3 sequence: CASSVLQTTGELFF. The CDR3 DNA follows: TGTGCCAGCAGTGTCCTACAGACGACCGGGGAGCTGTTTTTT.

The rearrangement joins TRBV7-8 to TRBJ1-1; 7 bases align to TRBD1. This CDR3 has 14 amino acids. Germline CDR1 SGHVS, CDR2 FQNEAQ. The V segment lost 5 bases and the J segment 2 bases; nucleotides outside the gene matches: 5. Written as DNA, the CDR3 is TGTGCCAGCAGCCCGCGACAGGGAAACACTGAAGCTTTCTTT. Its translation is CASSPRQGNTEAFF.

In DNA, the CDR3 is TGTGCCAGCAGCTTAATCGGGACTGAAGCTTTCTTT. Translated: CASSLIGTEAFF. This chain connects TRBV11-2 to TRBJ1-1; unclear D gene. Trimming took 2 bases from V and 5 from J, leaving 6 bases between them. The length of the CDR3 is 12 residues. Germline assignment: CDR1 SGHAT and CDR2 FQNNGV.

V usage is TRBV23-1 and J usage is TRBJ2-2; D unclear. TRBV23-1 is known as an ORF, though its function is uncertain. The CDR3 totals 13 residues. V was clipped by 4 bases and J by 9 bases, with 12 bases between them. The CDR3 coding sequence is TGCGCCAGCAGTCTTGGACGGACCAGGGAGCTGTTTTTT. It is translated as CASSLGRTRELFF.

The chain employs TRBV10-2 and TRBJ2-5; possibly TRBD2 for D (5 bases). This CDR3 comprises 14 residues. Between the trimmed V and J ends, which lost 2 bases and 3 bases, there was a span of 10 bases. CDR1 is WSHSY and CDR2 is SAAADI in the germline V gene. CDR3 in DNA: TGCGCCAGCAGTGAGCGGCGAGCGGAAGAGACCCAGTACTTC. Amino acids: CASSERRAEETQYF.